The T cell receptor beta chain under discussion was sequenced for a study of blood T cells in healthy people across ages. About the research overall: Template switching captured about one barcoded beta molecule per two T cells.

No fewer than 7 million PBMCs went into each sample. It was with a sample-barcoded 5' primer and a J-beta primer mix that a second PCR of roughly 7 to 12 cycles was run. TCRdb re-derived calls from the 5' RACE reads in MiXCR, one entry per CDR3 protein. The sample has about 1.4 million distinct CDR3 sequences, 59% seen once. Trimming cost V 7 bases and J 0 bases, with 9 bases left between them. Germline V gene data show CDR1 as MDHEN and CDR2 as SYDVKM. The CDR3 contains 13 residues. This sequence originates from a man between 18 and 35 years old in good health. This chain connects TRBV28 to TRBJ1-2; the D is unclear. Specimen: blood. CDR3 residues: CASMAGTNYGYTF. In nucleotides, the CDR3 is TGTGCCAGCATGGCAGGAACTAACTATGGCTACACCTTC.